This record concerns one T cell receptor (beta chain) sequence. As yet, its antigen is unknown. The source of the sample is a study of neoadjuvant nivolumab and ipilimumab in lung cancer. Overall study results and limits: Resected tumors had greater TCR richness and clonality than uninvolved lung. A small number of samples were TCR sequenced. TCR clonality did not significantly correlate with pathologic tumor regression. Blood richness before therapy tracked richness in tumors resected after neoadjuvant therapy.

This CDR3 region has 13 residues. With V trimmed by 9 bases and J by 4 bases, 6 bases remained unmatched. In germline, CDR1 is LNHDA, CDR2 SQIVND (reference sequence). TCRdb's copy holds only in-frame clones and misses some; the assay was immunoSEQ multiplex PCR. The sample holds 25,000 or so clones, approximately 83% seen once. The source was tumor tissue, collected after neoadjuvant nivolumab, alone or with ipilimumab, at or shortly before surgery. The clonotype originates from an adult with non-small cell lung cancer. V usage is TRBV19 and J usage is TRBJ2-5; 9 bases are shared with TRBD1. The CDR3 DNA reads as TGTGCCAGCGGACAGGGGTTCCGAGAGACCCAGTACTTC. Amino acid sequence: CASGQGFRETQYF.